This entry concerns a single T cell receptor (beta chain). Antigen specificity is unknown. The source of the sample is a study of CD4+ T cells in melanoma. Findings and caveats of the study: Reportedly, melanoma neoantigen-specific CD4+ T cells showed varied differentiation states. A reported correlation linked neoantigen-specific CD4+ T cells to CD8+, macrophage and B cell function.

Trimming removed 8 bases at V and 8 bases at J, with 18 bases between. The germline V gene has CDR1 MNHNY and CDR2 SVGAGI (reference sequence). The CDR3 consists of 13 residues. TCRdb's table, derived via immunoSEQ multiplex PCR, lists solely in-frame clones and lacks some. The sample shows nearly 50,000 clones, 89% of them seen only once. This chain joins TRBV6-6 and TRBJ1-1; D possibly corresponds to TRBD1 (6 bases). The source is a human donor with melanoma. Sample: peripheral blood. The CDR3 nucleotides read TGTGCCAGCCTCCGGGAGATGACAGGAGAAGCTTTCTTT. This sequence encodes CASLREMTGEAFF.